Here is one TCR beta chain with its context. The length of the CDR3 is 16 residues. In replicate PCRs of sorted subsets, roughly 190 ng DNA, approximately 28,000 T cell genomes, was used. In the source study's methods: Owing to the provision of junction-only sequences devoid of quality scores by immunoSEQ, filtering differed. Sequencing was performed with immunoSEQ multiplex PCR; in TCRdb, only in-frame clones are kept and a portion is missing. D and trimming were read from the DNA, whereas the V and J calls and clone size are those reported in that table. The sample holds millions of clones, approximately 94% seen once. The naive CD8 fraction comprised CD45RO-negative cells positively selected for CCR7 and excluded terminally differentiated effector memory CD45RA+ cells. This entry belongs to a study of shared clonotypes between healthy human individuals.

This receptor was obtained from a man aged 18 to 35 in good health. The J gene is TRBJ1-4, the V gene TRBV21-1; the table's D call of TRBD1 was not tested on the DNA. TRBV21-1 is a listed pseudogene. The sample taken for sequencing was naive CD8+ T cells sorted from blood. The DNA for the CDR3 is TGTGCCAGCAGCAAAACCCCGGCCAGGGGAAATGAAAAACTGTTTTTT. Encoded protein: CASSKTPARGNEKLFF.